Below, 27 T cell receptor beta chains from the same sample are listed, as sequenced in a study of CD8 T cells in ankylosing spondylitis. In TCRdb, the 5' RACE reads were re-called with MiXCR into one record per CDR3 protein. The sample records about 240,000 distinct CDR3 sequences, 9.5% to 12% being singletons. The sequencing sample was made of blood, either unsorted or a sorted T cell fraction (not recorded which). The receptors stem from a male donor with ankylosing spondylitis or in good health (not recorded which).

This clonotype showed up many times. V gene TRBV13 combines with J gene TRBJ1-1; D is perhaps TRBD1 (5 bases). V was cut by 5 bases and J by 0 bases, with 13 bases left in between. The germline V gene has CDR1 PRHDT and CDR2 FYEKMQ (reference sequence). The length of the CDR3 is 15 residues. For the CDR3, the DNA is TGTGCCAGCAGCCCGGGACGGGAAATGAACACTGAAGCTTTCTTT. Amino acids: CASSPGREMNTEAFF.

V and J are TRBV3-1 and TRBJ2-5; D possibly corresponds to TRBD1 (6 bases). The germline CDR1 and CDR2 sequences are LGHDT and YNNKEL (reference sequence). The CDR3 runs to 16 residues. V was cut by 6 bases and J by 4 bases, with 21 bases left in between. CDR3 in DNA: TGTGCCAGCAGTCGGGCTGGGGGCAGGTCGGGAGAGACCCAGTACTTC. As protein: CASSRAGGRSGETQYF.

This clonotype is judged medium-sized. The chain combines TRBV3-1 with TRBJ2-1; D gene uncertain. This CDR3 spans 14 amino acids. Trimming removed 0 bases at V and 6 bases at J, with 9 bases between. Germline assignment: CDR1 LGHDT and CDR2 YNNKEL (reference sequence). The CDR3 region is CASSQEGQVNEQFF. The CDR3 DNA follows: TGTGCCAGCAGCCAAGAAGGTCAAGTCAATGAGCAGTTCTTC.

This clonotype was found many times. The J gene is TRBJ1-3, the V gene TRBV6-1, with D unresolved. Germline lookup yields CDR1 MNHNS and CDR2 SASEGT. This CDR3 has 15 residues. V was trimmed by 6 bases and J by 0 bases, leaving 12 bases between them. This chain's CDR3 is CASRSGRLSGNTIYF. Written as DNA, the CDR3 is TGTGCCAGCAGATCCGGACGGCTCTCTGGAAACACCATATATTTT.

This clonotype was observed many times. The chain is built from TRBV5-1 and TRBJ2-2; D remains unclear. The CDR3 extends over 15 amino acids. CDR1 is SGHRS and CDR2 is YFSETQ in the germline V gene. V was shortened by 0 bases and J by 0 bases, with 6 bases between the two germline ends. The CDR3 here is CASSLGASNTGELFF. The CDR3 DNA follows: TGCGCCAGCAGCTTGGGAGCCTCGAACACCGGGGAGCTGTTTTTT.

The chain has TRBV5-1 and TRBJ2-5, with 10 bases fitting TRBD2. Germline assignment: CDR1 SGHRS and CDR2 YFSETQ. V dropped 4 bases and J dropped 2; count of bases not matched to a gene: 5. This CDR3 is built from 15 residues. DNA of the CDR3: TGCGCCAGCAGCAAACGGACTAGCGGACAAGAGACCCAGTACTTC. This translates into CASSKRTSGQETQYF.

This clonotype was seen repeatedly, ten times or more. CDR3 amino acids: CASSQPGLADNEQFF. As DNA, the CDR3 is TGTGCCAGCAGCCAACCGGGACTAGCGGACAATGAGCAGTTCTTC. The chain couples TRBV3-1 to TRBJ2-1, with TRBD2 matching 11 bases. Looked up from germline, CDR1 is LGHDT and CDR2 is YNNKEL (reference sequence). The CDR3 sequence is 15 residues long. The junction had 2 bases not matched to a gene; V was cut back by 2 bases and J by 5 bases.

This clonotype was seen at least ten times. This chain connects TRBV6-1 to TRBJ1-2; TRBD1 matches at 8 bases. CDR1 is MNHNS, CDR2 SASEGT, per germline. Trimming took 3 bases from V and 5 from J; bases not matched to a gene: 5. This CDR3 is 14 amino acids long. The CDR3 region is CASSEARGPYGYTF. For the CDR3, the DNA is TGTGCCAGCAGTGAGGCCAGGGGGCCGTATGGCTACACCTTC.

This clonotype was seen at least ten times. The rearrangement uses TRBV18 and TRBJ1-5; D is uncertain. Per the germline V gene, CDR1 is KGHSH and CDR2 is LQKENI. The CDR3 consists of 16 residues. Deletions cut 6 bases from V and 1 base from J, with 16 bases between. The CDR3 sequence is CASSQSPLLSNQPQHF. The CDR3 DNA follows: TGTGCCAGCTCCCAATCCCCCCTTCTAAGCAATCAGCCCCAGCATTTT. Complete variable domain (other parts from reference TRBV18 and TRBJ1-5): NAGVMQNPRHLVRRRGQEARLRCSPMKGHSHVYWYRQLPEEGLKFMVYLQKENIIDESGMPKERFSAEFPKEGPSILRIQQVVRGDSAAYFCASSQSPLLSNQPQHFGDGTRLSIL.

The chain combines TRBV5-6 with TRBJ1-1; 7 nucleotides agree with TRBD1. Trimming removed 7 bases from V and 11 bases from J; junction bases left unmatched: 14. CDR1 SGHDT and CDR2 YYEEEE come from the germline V gene. The CDR3 has 13 residues. The CDR3 DNA sequence: TGTGCCAGCGACAAGACAGGGAATCCCGGGGCTTTCTTT. It yields the protein CASDKTGNPGAFF.

V usage is TRBV7-9 and J usage is TRBJ2-1; D gene uncertain. This CDR3 is built from 14 residues. Trimming left V 2 bases short and J 5 bases short, with 10 bases between. Germline CDR1 SEHNR, CDR2 FQNEAQ (reference sequence). The CDR3 DNA is TGTGCCAGCAGCTTATCCGGGTCGGACAATGAGCAGTTCTTC. Translation: CASSLSGSDNEQFF.

This clonotype was counted only a few times. J is TRBJ1-6 and V is TRBV6-5; 10 bases agree with TRBD1. The CDR3 extends over 19 amino acids. V shed 1 base, J shed 2 bases, and the junction held 8 bases outside the gene matches. CDR1 and CDR2 (germline): MNHEY, SVGAGI. CDR3 sequence reads: CASSYLIRGQGPYNSPLHF. Here the CDR3 DNA reads TGTGCCAGCAGTTACTTGATTCGGGGACAGGGGCCCTATAATTCACCCCTCCACTTT.

In this sample, this clonotype turned up many times. As DNA, the CDR3 is TGCGCCAGCAGCAAATTTGACAGTTCCTACGAGCAGTACTTC. Its protein is CASSKFDSSYEQYF. The gene calls are TRBV5-1 and TRBJ2-7; TRBD1 might be the D (5 bases). The CDR3 has 14 residues. V lost 4 bases to trimming and J lost 1 base, with 12 bases between them. Germline V lookup: CDR1 SGHRS, CDR2 YFSETQ.

The chain joins TRBV5-1 to TRBJ1-2, with D possibly TRBD1 on 6 matching bases. Trimming shortened V by 5 bases and J by 4 bases, and 12 bases separated the two germline ends. Germline CDR1 SGHRS, CDR2 YFSETQ. The CDR3 totals 13 residues. The CDR3 DNA reads TGCGCCAGCAGGGGGGACAAACCCTATGGCTACACCTTC. Encoded protein: CASRGDKPYGYTF.

This clonotype was seen ten or more times. The J gene is TRBJ2-7, the V gene TRBV20-1; a weak D match, TRBD1 (5 bases). V was clipped by 5 bases and J by 7 bases, with 12 bases between them. Per germline, CDR1 DFQATT and CDR2 SNEGSKA (reference sequence). This CDR3 comprises 11 residues. CDR3 protein: CSAAQGWEQYF. CDR3 sequence (DNA): TGCAGTGCTGCTCAGGGATGGGAGCAGTACTTC.

V usage is TRBV10-3 and J usage is TRBJ2-7; D not certain. CDR1 is ENHRY, CDR2 SYGVKD, per germline. Trimming removed 10 bases at V and 5 bases at J, with 24 bases between. There are 15 residues in the CDR3. The CDR3 reads CATTFTRSPRNEQYF. DNA for the CDR3: TGTGCCACAACCTTCACGCGGTCTCCTCGGAACGAGCAGTACTTC.

A few counts support this clonotype. This sequence joins TRBV12-3 or TRBV12-4 and TRBJ2-2; D might be TRBD1 or TRBD2, each matching 5 bases. CDR3 size: 14 residues. V shed 8 bases and J shed 5 bases, with 15 bases lying between them. The CDR3, as DNA: TGTGCCAGCGGTCAGGGAGAGAGGACCGGGGAGCTGTTTTTT. Protein product: CASGQGERTGELFF.

This clonotype was seen ten or more times. The chain uses TRBV10-1 and TRBJ1-3, with D possibly matching TRBD1 (5 bases). This CDR3 region has 15 residues. The germline gives CDR1 WNHNN, CDR2 SYGVQD (reference sequence). Trimming removed 3 bases from V and 1 base from J, with 10 bases in between. The CDR3 sequence is CASSDTGPSGNTIYF. CDR3 nucleotides: TGCGCCAGCAGTGATACAGGTCCATCTGGAAACACCATATATTTT.

This clonotype was detected a few times. The chain combines TRBV29-1 with TRBJ2-5; TRBD2 matches at 10 bases. The CDR3 covers 16 residues. Germline trimming cut 5 bases from V and 7 bases from J; bases unmatched to any gene: 16. From germline, CDR1 is SQVTM and CDR2 ANQGSEA. CDR3 amino acids: CSVPGLAGDAQGTQYF. The CDR3 DNA is TGCAGCGTTCCTGGCCTAGCGGGAGACGCCCAGGGGACCCAGTACTTC.

Ten or more counts support this clonotype. V is TRBV20-1 and J is TRBJ2-3; D may be TRBD2 (5 bases). V was cut by 2 bases and J by 5 bases, with 14 bases left in between. CDR3 length: 14 amino acids. Germline lookup yields CDR1 DFQATT and CDR2 SNEGSKA (reference sequence). CDR3 DNA: TGCAGTGCTAGAAGCACAGACTATGAAGATACGCAGTATTTT. It specifies CSARSTDYEDTQYF.

There are a few counts of this clonotype. The J gene is TRBJ2-7, the V gene TRBV27; D tentatively reads TRBD1 or TRBD2 (5 bases each). V was clipped by 3 bases and J by 5 bases, with 17 bases between them. CDR3 length equals 15 residues. The V gene's germline CDR1 is MNHEY and CDR2 SMNVEV (reference sequence). DNA for the CDR3: TGTGCCAGCAGTTTGAGCCCCGAGGGACCCCACGAGCAGTACTTC. It is translated as CASSLSPEGPHEQYF.

This clonotype was detected many times. The chain is built from TRBV7-2 and TRBJ2-1; TRBD1 matches 9 bases. Germline trimming cut 4 bases from V and 0 bases from J; bases unmatched to any gene: 1. CDR1 is SGHTA, CDR2 FQGNSA, per germline. This CDR3 is 15 amino acids long. The CDR3 DNA sequence: TGTGCCAGCAGCTCGACAGGGGGCTCCTACAATGAGCAGTTCTTC. Residues: CASSSTGGSYNEQFF.

This clonotype occurred many times. The chain recombines TRBV6-1 with TRBJ1-5, with D tentatively TRBD1 (5 bases). Trimming cost V 8 bases and J 4 bases, with 9 bases left between them. Per germline, CDR1 MNHNS and CDR2 SASEGT. The CDR3 sequence is 12 residues long. CDR3 DNA: TGTGCCAGCGGGACGCTTAATCAGCCCCAGCATTTT. It yields the protein CASGTLNQPQHF.

This clonotype was detected many times. The V gene is TRBV5-1, the J gene TRBJ1-1, with 7 bases fitting TRBD1. The V segment lost 2 bases and the J segment 6 bases; nucleotides outside the gene matches: 7. The CDR3 covers 14 residues. CDR1 and CDR2 (germline): SGHRS, YFSETQ. For the CDR3, the DNA is TGCGCCAGCAGCTTTACAGGGGAAGGTTCTGAAGCTTTCTTT. It is translated as CASSFTGEGSEAFF.

This clonotype has at least ten counts. J is TRBJ2-1 and V is TRBV27; D unclear. CDR3 length: 12 amino acids. Germline values: CDR1 MNHEY, CDR2 SMNVEV (reference sequence). Trimming stripped 5 bases from V and 6 bases from J, with 8 bases between. The CDR3 loop is CASSTTSNEQFF. The CDR3, as DNA: TGTGCCAGCAGTACGACAAGCAATGAGCAGTTCTTC.

This clonotype appeared many times. V usage is TRBV20-1 and J usage is TRBJ2-7; 11 nucleotides agree with TRBD2. Germline CDR1 and CDR2: DFQATT and SNEGSKA (reference sequence). V lost 5 bases, J lost 5 bases, and 8 bases stayed unmatched. CDR3 length: 14 amino acids. The CDR3 nucleotides are TGCAGTGCTGCCCCCCTAGCGGGAGGAAACGAGCAGTACTTC. Translated: CSAAPLAGGNEQYF.

The sample holds many counts of this clonotype. The chain is built from TRBV4-1 and TRBJ1-5; possibly TRBD1 for D (5 bases). Germline lookup yields CDR1 MGHRA and CDR2 YSYEKL. V was cut by 3 bases and J by 6 bases, with 12 bases left in between. CDR3 length: 14 residues. The CDR3 sequence is CASSHGFQGQPQHF. The DNA of the CDR3 is TGCGCCAGCAGCCATGGTTTCCAGGGTCAGCCCCAGCATTTT.